The TCR beta chain described here comes from a study of blood T cell repertoires in COVID-19. Study-wide context: Samples taken during acute and convalescent COVID-19 were collected in the United States, Italy and Spain. Nucleic acid was either cDNA or gDNA, and it came from T cells, B-cell-depleted T cells, or PBMCs.

V dropped 2 bases and J dropped 7 bases, with 6 bases sitting between them. This CDR3 is built from 12 residues. Germline CDR1 MNHEY, CDR2 SVGEGT. Authors' processing steps: Estimation of nucleated cell counts relied on the amplification of reference gene primers. The protocol was immunoSEQ multiplex PCR, while the TCRdb copy is restricted to in-frame clones and leaves out a portion. The V and J calls and clone size come from that table; D and trimming were worked out from the DNA. The data contain 100,000 to 120,000 clones, roughly 82% of them seen just once; the ten biggest clones take up 16%. This clone was counted ten times or more.

The receptor's source is a woman aged 55-70 years with acute or convalescent COVID-19. Material: peripheral blood. This chain connects TRBV6-2 or TRBV6-3 to TRBJ1-3, with D perhaps TRBD1 (5 bases). For the CDR3, the DNA is TGTGCCAGCAGTTACCGGGGGAACACCATATATTTT. Residues: CASSYRGNTIYF.